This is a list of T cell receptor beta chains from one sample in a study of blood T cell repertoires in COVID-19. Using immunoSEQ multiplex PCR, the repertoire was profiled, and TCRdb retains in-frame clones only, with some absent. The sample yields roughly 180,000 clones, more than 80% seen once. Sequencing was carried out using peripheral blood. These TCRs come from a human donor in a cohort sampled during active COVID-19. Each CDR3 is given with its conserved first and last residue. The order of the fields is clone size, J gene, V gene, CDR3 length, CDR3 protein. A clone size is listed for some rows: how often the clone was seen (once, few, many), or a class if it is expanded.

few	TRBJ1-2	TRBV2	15	CASRDPGQGNYGYTF
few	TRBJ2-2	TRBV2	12	CASSSTGGELFF
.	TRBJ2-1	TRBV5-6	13	CASSAPGDNEQFF
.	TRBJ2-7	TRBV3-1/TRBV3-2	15	CASSQGPSGAYEQYF
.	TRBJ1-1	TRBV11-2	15	CASSLSGGGNTEAFF
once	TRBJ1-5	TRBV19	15	CASSTRDSFNQPQHF
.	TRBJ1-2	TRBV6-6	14	CASSYKQGAYGYTF
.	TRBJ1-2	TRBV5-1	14	CASSLGGQGSGYTF
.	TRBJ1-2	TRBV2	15	CASSGQGGSYYGYTF
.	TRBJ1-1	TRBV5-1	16	CASSLDPGSSTTEAFF
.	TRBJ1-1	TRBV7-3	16	CASSPYHTGFDTEAFF
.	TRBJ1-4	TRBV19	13	CASSISPGEKLFF
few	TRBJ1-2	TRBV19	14	CASSLTVANYGYTF
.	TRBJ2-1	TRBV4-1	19	CASSYQLPAGGFHDNEQFF
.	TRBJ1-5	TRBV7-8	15	CASSLADRVGQPQHF
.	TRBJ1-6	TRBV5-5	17	CASSPRGGIGVNSPLHF
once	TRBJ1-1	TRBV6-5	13	CASSTRTGTEAFF
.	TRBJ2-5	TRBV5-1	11	CASRTSETQYF
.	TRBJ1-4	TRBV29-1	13	CSVGDSFNEKLFF
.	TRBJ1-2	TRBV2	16	CASSERRGVLNYGYTF
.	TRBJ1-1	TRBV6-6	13	CASSYDRGTEAFF
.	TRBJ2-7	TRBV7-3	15	CASSLSGDPNYEQYF
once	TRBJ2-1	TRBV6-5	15	CASSTLIGGFNEQFF
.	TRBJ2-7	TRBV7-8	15	CASSLGRGRLYEQYF
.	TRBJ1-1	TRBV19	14	CASSISEMNTEAFF
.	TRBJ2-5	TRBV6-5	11	CASTGGETQYF
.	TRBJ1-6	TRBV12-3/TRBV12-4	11	CASSEGWSLHF
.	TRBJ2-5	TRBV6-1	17	CASSAPEGRRSGETQYF
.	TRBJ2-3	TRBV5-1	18	CASSVTSGGRRGTDTQYF
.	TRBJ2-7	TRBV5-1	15	CASSLGAPLGYEQYF
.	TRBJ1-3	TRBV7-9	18	CASSLSTGRSRSGNTIYF
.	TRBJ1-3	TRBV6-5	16	CASSYGTGPLGNTIYF
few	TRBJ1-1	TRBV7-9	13	CASSPGGWTEAFF
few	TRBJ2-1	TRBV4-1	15	CASSQAGMIYNEQFF
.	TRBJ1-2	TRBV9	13	CASSEQGNYGYTF
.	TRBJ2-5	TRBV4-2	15	CASSQDRGGQETQYF
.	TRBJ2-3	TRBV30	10	CAMKEDTQYF
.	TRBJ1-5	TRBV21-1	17	CASSKAPQGDLNQPQHF
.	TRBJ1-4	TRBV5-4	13	CASSLAQGEKLFF
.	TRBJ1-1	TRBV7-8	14	CASSLAGQGTQAFF
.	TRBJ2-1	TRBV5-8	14	CASSGTQGYNEQFF
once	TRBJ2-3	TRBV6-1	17	CASSDPGLAGGADTQYF